This T cell receptor (beta chain) is from a study of blood T cells in healthy people across ages. Study-wide findings and caveats: When one million T cells were used, diversity estimates were thought to be underestimates. The recorded TCR beta diversity per million T cells decreased in a roughly linear manner with age. Long-lived donors carried more naive CD4+ cells and greater diversity than aged donors.

Every sample gave at least 5 micrograms of total RNA when it was extracted. Together with a sample-barcoded 5' primer, a J-beta primer mix was included in a second PCR lasting 7 to 11 cycles. MiXCR, run by TCRdb on the 5' RACE reads, gives a single entry per CDR3 protein. Among 1.5 million to 2 million distinct CDR3 sequences, around 48% were seen once, and the ten largest hold 2% to 2.5%. The germline CDR1 and CDR2 sequences are LGHNA and YNFKEQ. The trim removed 0 bases at V and 5 bases at J, leaving 9 bases unmatched. This CDR3 is 16 amino acids long. Regarding this clonotype: Its antigen is not known.

Sequenced material: blood. V gene TRBV4-2 combines with J gene TRBJ1-2; 7 positions agree with TRBD1. The clonotype comes from a woman aged 40 to 50 in good health. CDR3 sequence: CASSQDPTGSRYGYTF. The CDR3 coding sequence is TGTGCCAGCAGCCAAGACCCGACAGGGTCGCGGTATGGCTACACCTTC.